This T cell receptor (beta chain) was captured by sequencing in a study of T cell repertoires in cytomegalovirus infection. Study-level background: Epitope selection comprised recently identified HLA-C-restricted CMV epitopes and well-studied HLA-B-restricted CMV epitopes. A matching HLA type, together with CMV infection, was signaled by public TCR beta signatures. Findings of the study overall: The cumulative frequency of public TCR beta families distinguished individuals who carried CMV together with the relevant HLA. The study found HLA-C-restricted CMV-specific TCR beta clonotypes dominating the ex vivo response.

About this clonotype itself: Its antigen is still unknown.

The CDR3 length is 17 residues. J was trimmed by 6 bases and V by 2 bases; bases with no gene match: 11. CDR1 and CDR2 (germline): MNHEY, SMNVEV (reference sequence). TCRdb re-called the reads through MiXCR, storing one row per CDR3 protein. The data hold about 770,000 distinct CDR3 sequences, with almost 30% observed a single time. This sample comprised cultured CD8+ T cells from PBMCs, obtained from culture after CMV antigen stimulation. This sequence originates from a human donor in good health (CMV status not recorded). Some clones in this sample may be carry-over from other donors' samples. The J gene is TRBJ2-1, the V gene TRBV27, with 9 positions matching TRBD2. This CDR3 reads CASSLAGGRWAGNEQFF. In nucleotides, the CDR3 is TGTGCCAGCAGTTTAGCGGGGGGGCGGTGGGCGGGCAATGAGCAGTTCTTC.